The present entry profiles one T cell receptor beta chain with its context. Some clones are missing from TCRdb's copy, which holds only in-frame ones; the method was immunoSEQ multiplex PCR. There are 170,000 or so clones in the sample; roughly 90% occur only once, and about 7% lies in the top ten. This specimen belongs to a study of blood T cell repertoires in COVID-19. Study context: Both acute and convalescent COVID-19 samples were obtained from the United States, Italy and Spain.

Trimming removed 4 bases from V and 3 bases from J, with 7 bases in between. The germline V gene encodes CDR1 SGDLS and CDR2 YYNGEE. The CDR3 runs 12 residues. Two negative PCRs, clearance, or symptom resolution had been documented for recovered Cohort 3 donors. The TCR originated in a woman aged 50 to 60 who had recovered from COVID-19. Sequencing used PBMCs or T cells enriched from blood (not recorded which). This rearrangement joins TRBV9 to TRBJ1-2, with D uncertain. CDR3 bases: TGTGCCAGCAGCTTCCAGGACTATGGCTACACCTTC. Its protein product is CASSFQDYGYTF.